One T cell receptor (beta chain) is described in this entry. This record comes from a study of blood T cell repertoires in COVID-19. Study in general: Whether acute or convalescent, the COVID-19 samples came from the United States, Italy and Spain.

Authors' data handling: Counts of nucleated cells, estimated from reference gene primer amplification, were obtained. Sequencing used immunoSEQ multiplex PCR; TCRdb keeps in-frame clones, though not all of them. The V and J calls and clone size come from that table; D and trimming were worked out from the DNA. The data show 650,000 to 800,000 clones, with 80% to 90% seen just once and roughly 0.25% held by the top ten. Trimming removed 2 bases from V and 5 bases from J, with 7 bases in between. Looked up from germline, CDR1 is MNHEY and CDR2 is SMNVEV (reference sequence). The length of the CDR3 is 12 residues.

This chain uses TRBV27 with TRBJ2-7, with D maybe TRBD1 (6 bases). Sequenced material: peripheral blood. This sequence was found in a young woman with acute or convalescent COVID-19. This CDR3 reads CASSLRGNEQYF. The CDR3, as DNA: TGTGCCAGCAGTTTAAGGGGGAACGAGCAGTACTTC.